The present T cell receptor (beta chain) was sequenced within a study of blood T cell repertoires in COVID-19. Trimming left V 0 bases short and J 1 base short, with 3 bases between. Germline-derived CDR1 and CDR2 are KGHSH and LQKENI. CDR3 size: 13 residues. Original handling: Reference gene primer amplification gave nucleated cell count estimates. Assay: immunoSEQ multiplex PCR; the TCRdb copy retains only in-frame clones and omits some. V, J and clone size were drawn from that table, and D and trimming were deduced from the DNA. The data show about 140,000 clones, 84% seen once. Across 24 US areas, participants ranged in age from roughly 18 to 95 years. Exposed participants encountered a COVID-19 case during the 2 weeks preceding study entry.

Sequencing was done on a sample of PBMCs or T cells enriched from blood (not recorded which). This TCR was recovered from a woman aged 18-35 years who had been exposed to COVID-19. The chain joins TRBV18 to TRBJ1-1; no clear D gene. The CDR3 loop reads CASSPPANTEAFF. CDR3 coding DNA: TGTGCCAGCTCACCACCGGCGAACACTGAAGCTTTCTTT.